These 28 T cell receptor beta chains were all obtained from the same sample, sequenced in a study of cytomegalovirus exposure and HLA in healthy donors. PCR employed 60 Vbeta and 13 Jbeta primers. Sequenced by immunoSEQ multiplex PCR; TCRdb stores in-frame clones only, minus some. The sample lists over 150,000 clones, around 83% seen once, with 6.5% in the top ten. The sample taken for sequencing was PBMCs. Receptors originate from a woman in her forties or fifties in good health and CMV-seropositive.

The chain uses TRBV4-3 and TRBJ2-1, with TRBD2 identical over 8 bases. This CDR3 region has 17 residues. The trim removed 1 base at V and 0 bases at J, leaving 5 bases unmatched. Germline V CDR1 and CDR2: LGHNA, YSLEER. CDR3 amino acids: CASSQAPGGSSYNEQFF. The CDR3 DNA reads as TGCGCCAGCAGCCAAGCTCCGGGGGGGAGCTCCTACAATGAGCAGTTCTTC.

This clone was found a few times. V is TRBV2 and J is TRBJ1-1; D remains unclear. The ends were cut back, 4 bases at V and 7 bases at J, with 13 bases in the middle. Looked up from germline, CDR1 is SNHLY and CDR2 is FYNNEI. The CDR3 length is 13 residues. The CDR3 here is CASSGSRAYEAFF. CDR3 bases: TGTGCCAGCAGTGGGTCGAGGGCCTATGAAGCTTTCTTT.

V and J are TRBV2 and TRBJ1-6; D is unclear. The CDR3 runs 14 residues. V lost 7 bases, J lost 14 bases, and 21 bases lay in between. Germline assignment: CDR1 SNHLY and CDR2 FYNNEI. This chain's CDR3 is CASTTLGTPQTLHF. For the CDR3, the DNA is TGTGCCAGCACCACGCTGGGCACTCCGCAGACCCTCCACTTT.

The chain combines TRBV14 with TRBJ2-5; 7 nucleotides match TRBD2. J was trimmed by 5 bases and V by 0 bases; bases with no gene match: 18. Germline V CDR1 and CDR2: SGHDN, FVKESK. This CDR3 has 19 amino acids. CDR3 in DNA: TGTGCCAGCAGCCAAGATTCACGGACTAGTGCCACCTGGGGGGAGACCCAGTACTTC. Protein: CASSQDSRTSATWGETQYF.

J is TRBJ2-1 and V is TRBV6-1; D is possibly TRBD1 (6 bases). The CDR3 runs to 14 residues. CDR1 MNHNS and CDR2 SASEGT come from the germline V gene. Deletions cut 5 bases from V and 5 bases from J, with 13 bases between. In nucleotides, the CDR3 is TGTGCCAGCAGTAACAACAGGGTCAACAATGAGCAGTTCTTC. Translating it yields CASSNNRVNNEQFF.

The V gene is TRBV15, the J gene TRBJ1-6, with D tentatively TRBD1 (5 bases). The V gene lost 5 bases and the J gene lost 4 bases, with 9 bases spanning the gap. The CDR3 covers 14 residues. Germline CDR1 and CDR2: LNHNV and YYDKDF (reference sequence). CDR3 in DNA: TGTGCCACCAGCCAGGGCAGGTATAATTCACCCCTCCACTTT. Residues: CATSQGRYNSPLHF. Variable domain in full (rest from reference TRBV15 and TRBJ1-6): DAMVIQNPRYQVTQFGKPVTLSCSQTLNHNVMYWYQQKSSQAPKLLFHYYDKDFNNEADTPDNFQSRRPNTSFCFLDIRSPGLGDTAMYLCATSQGRYNSPLHFGNGTRLTVT.

This chain's CDR3 is CASSDGFSDPDTQYF. The CDR3 nucleotides read TGTGCCAGCAGTGATGGTTTTAGCGACCCAGATACGCAGTATTTT. This chain connects TRBV2 to TRBJ2-3; tentatively, D is TRBD2 (5 bases). CDR1 and CDR2 (germline): SNHLY, FYNNEI. The CDR3 has 15 residues. V lost 3 bases and J lost 4, with 14 bases in between.

This clone was seen only a few times. The chain employs TRBV2 and TRBJ2-3, with TRBD2 identical over 9 bases. The trim removed 4 bases at V and 1 base at J, leaving 0 bases unmatched. The CDR3 covers 14 residues. Germline lookup yields CDR1 SNHLY and CDR2 FYNNEI. Written as DNA, the CDR3 is TGTGCCAGCAGTGGGACTAGCGGCACAGATACGCAGTATTTT. Its translation: CASSGTSGTDTQYF.

The chain joins TRBV7-2 to TRBJ2-7, with 7 bases aligning to TRBD2. This CDR3 has 14 residues. Per the germline V gene, CDR1 is SGHTA and CDR2 is FQGNSA. V lost 1 base, J lost 3 bases, and 3 bases stayed unmatched. DNA for the CDR3: TGTGCCAGCAGCTTAGTGGGAGGGAGCTACGAGCAGTACTTC. Translation gives CASSLVGGSYEQYF.

This clone was seen more than once but under ten times. This chain connects TRBV4-1 to TRBJ1-1; D gene unclear. V lost 0 bases, J lost 6 bases, and 14 bases lay in between. The CDR3 is made up of 15 amino acids. Germline-derived CDR1 and CDR2 are MGHRA and YSYEKL. In DNA form, the CDR3 reads TGCGCCAGCAGCCAAGATCCGGGAAGCAGGTCTGAAGCTTTCTTT. Encoded protein: CASSQDPGSRSEAFF.

The chain combines TRBV28 with TRBJ2-5; D may be TRBD1 (6 bases). The end of the DNA aligns better with TRBJ2-7, so the J call may be wrong. Germline lookup yields CDR1 MDHEN and CDR2 SYDVKM. The CDR3 covers 14 residues. CDR3 residues: CASSRTALSYEQYF. The CDR3, as DNA: TGTGCCAGCAGTCGGACAGCACTCTCCTACGAGCAGTACTTC.

This clone was picked up one time. The chain has TRBV28 and TRBJ2-1; 11 nucleotides line up with TRBD2. Trimming cost V 1 base and J 10 bases; bases outside gene matches: 9. The CDR3 sequence is 16 residues long. CDR1 is MDHEN, CDR2 SYDVKM, per germline. This CDR3 is CASSLFLLAGEREQFF. CDR3 coding DNA: TGTGCCAGCAGTTTATTTCTACTAGCGGGAGAGCGGGAGCAGTTCTTC.

The V call is TRBV10-2, the J call TRBJ2-4, with 7 bases identical to TRBD1. CDR1 is WSHSY, CDR2 SAAADI, per germline. The CDR3 spans 15 residues. V was clipped by 5 bases and J by 0 bases; unmatched bases: 4. CDR3 loop: CASSIQGLAKNIQYF. In nucleotides, the CDR3 is TGCGCCAGCAGTATACAGGGGTTAGCCAAAAACATTCAGTACTTC.

This clone was found a few times. This chain links TRBV4-2 with TRBJ2-1, with 12 bases lining up with TRBD2. The CDR3 runs to 19 residues. The germline V gene has CDR1 LGHNA and CDR2 YNFKEQ. The J segment lost 0 bases and the V segment lost 2 bases, leaving 8 bases of the junction unmatched. CDR3 loop: CASSQILAGGPGSYNEQFF. The CDR3 DNA sequence: TGTGCCAGCAGCCAAATCCTAGCGGGAGGGCCTGGCTCCTACAATGAGCAGTTCTTC.

This sequence joins TRBV4-1 and TRBJ2-6, with TRBD1 matching 9 bases. CDR3 length: 18 residues. Germline values: CDR1 MGHRA, CDR2 YSYEKL. With V trimmed by 0 bases and J by 4 bases, 7 bases remained unmatched. CDR3 bases: TGCGCCAGCAGCCAAGAGGGACAGGGTCAGTCCGGGGCCAACGTCCTGACTTTC. Translating it yields CASSQEGQGQSGANVLTF.

This clone has a handful of counts. V gene TRBV19 combines with J gene TRBJ1-2, with 10 bases fitting TRBD1. Germline-derived CDR1 and CDR2 are LNHDA and SQIVND (reference sequence). This CDR3 has 14 amino acids. After removal of 7 bases from V and 6 bases from J, the junction contained 8 bases not matched to a gene. In DNA, the CDR3 is TGTGCCAGTACCTGGGGGGGACAGGGGAATGGCTACACCTTC. Its translation is CASTWGGQGNGYTF.

The V and J genes are TRBV30 and TRBJ1-1; D possibly corresponds to TRBD1 (5 bases). The CDR3 length is 13 residues. The V end lost 3 bases, the J end lost 0 bases, and 8 bases lay between the germline ends. The germline gives CDR1 GTSNPN, CDR2 SVGIG (reference sequence). In DNA, the CDR3 is TGTGCCTGGAGACAGGACATGAACACTGAAGCTTTCTTT. This gives the protein CAWRQDMNTEAFF. The whole variable domain, remainder taken from reference TRBV30 and TRBJ1-1, is SQTIHQWPATLVQPVGSPLSLECTVEGTSNPNLYWYRQAAGRGLQLLFYSVGIGQISSEVPQNLSASRPQDRQFILSSKKLLLSDSGFYLCAWRQDMNTEAFFGQGTRLTVV.

In this sample, this clone turned up once. The CDR3 region is CASSPFGQGEDEQYF. CDR3 sequence (DNA): TGTGCCAGCAGCCCCTTCGGCCAGGGGGAGGACGAGCAGTACTTC. This sequence joins TRBV6-6 and TRBJ2-5; TRBD1 might be the D (7 bases). The DNA end is a closer match to TRBJ2-7, so the J assignment may be wrong. Germline values: CDR1 MNHNY, CDR2 SVGAGI (reference sequence). The CDR3 totals 15 residues.

The chain couples TRBV30 to TRBJ1-5, with TRBD1 identical over 7 bases. Unmatched junction bases numbered 9, after V lost 2 bases and J lost 5 bases. Germline V gives CDR1 GTSNPN, CDR2 SVGIG (reference sequence). This CDR3 has 15 residues. CDR3 in amino acids: CAWSPFGQVDQPQHF. DNA of the CDR3: TGTGCCTGGAGTCCCTTCGGACAGGTCGATCAGCCCCAGCATTTT.

The genes are TRBV7-9 and TRBJ2-3; 8 nucleotides align to TRBD2. The V gene's germline CDR1 is SEHNR and CDR2 FQNEAQ (reference sequence). This CDR3 spans 15 amino acids. With V trimmed by 5 bases and J by 0 bases, 4 bases remained unmatched. The CDR3 loop reads CASSKLAASTDTQYF. For the CDR3, the DNA is TGTGCCAGCAGCAAACTAGCGGCTAGCACAGATACGCAGTATTTT.

This chain connects TRBV15 to TRBJ1-1; D may be TRBD1 (5 bases). The V gene lost 2 bases and the J gene lost 5 bases, with 15 bases spanning the gap. CDR1 and CDR2 (germline): LNHNV, YYDKDF (reference sequence). CDR3 length equals 15 residues. For the CDR3, the DNA is TGTGCCACCAGCAGATCGTCAGGGCTGGGGACTGAAGCTTTCTTT. Translation gives CATSRSSGLGTEAFF.

The rearrangement joins TRBV5-6 to TRBJ2-2, with 9 bases aligning to TRBD1. In germline, CDR1 is SGHDT, CDR2 YYEEEE. This CDR3 has 15 residues. With 4 bases clipped from V and 4 bases from J, the junction kept 5 bases outside the gene matches. This CDR3 reads CASSPGTGITGELFF. CDR3 DNA: TGTGCCAGCAGCCCCGGGACAGGGATCACCGGGGAGCTGTTTTTT.

CDR3 region: CASGRQGGSPLHF. In DNA, the CDR3 is TGTGCCAGCGGTAGACAGGGGGGTTCACCCCTCCACTTT. This sequence joins TRBV2 and TRBJ1-6, with 9 nucleotides matching TRBD1. The CDR3 runs to 13 residues. Germline CDR1 SNHLY, CDR2 FYNNEI. The ends lost 8 bases at V and 9 bases at J; junction bases unmatched: 5.

V and J are TRBV11-3 and TRBJ2-7; tentative D call: TRBD1 (5 bases). The CDR3 sequence is 15 residues long. Germline V lookup: CDR1 SGHNT, CDR2 YENEEA. The germline V and J ends were trimmed by 1 base and 2 bases, with 12 bases remaining between them. CDR3: CASSLGAGPTYEQYF. The CDR3 nucleotides read TGTGCCAGCAGCTTAGGTGCAGGGCCAACCTACGAGCAGTACTTC.

The V and J genes are TRBV27 and TRBJ2-1; the match to TRBD2 covers 11 bases. The CDR3 has 16 residues. The germline V gene encodes CDR1 MNHEY and CDR2 SMNVEV (reference sequence). V lost 0 bases, J lost 7 bases, and 5 bases stayed unmatched. CDR3 bases: TGTGCCAGCAGTTTATCCCGACTAGCGGGGAAGAATGAGCAGTTCTTC. Translating it yields CASSLSRLAGKNEQFF.

The chain links TRBV28 to TRBJ1-2; D possibly corresponds to TRBD1 (6 bases). Germline CDR1 reads MDHEN; CDR2 reads SYDVKM. The CDR3 contains 13 residues. V was trimmed by 6 bases and J by 8 bases, leaving 16 bases between them. In nucleotides, the CDR3 is TGTGCCAGCAGAACCCCACACAGGGAAGGCTACACCTTC. It yields the protein CASRTPHREGYTF.

V gene TRBV7-9 combines with J gene TRBJ1-5, with D hard to call. Germline V gene data show CDR1 as SEHNR and CDR2 as FQNEAQ (reference sequence). V lost 2 bases and J lost 5, with 7 bases in between. CDR3 length: 13 amino acids. The DNA of the CDR3 is TGTGCCAGCAGCTTAAGGCGGGATCAGCCCCAGCATTTT. Translated: CASSLRRDQPQHF.

The rearrangement links TRBV11-3 to TRBJ1-1; TRBD1 aligns across 12 bases. This CDR3 is built from 16 residues. The germline V gene encodes CDR1 SGHNT and CDR2 YENEEA. V dropped 5 bases and J dropped 2; count of bases not matched to a gene: 6. CDR3 region: CASSAGTGGPNTEAFF. CDR3 nucleotide sequence: TGTGCCAGCAGCGCCGGGACAGGGGGCCCAAACACTGAAGCTTTCTTT.